This T cell receptor (beta chain) was captured by sequencing in a study of T cells after posttransplantation cyclophosphamide. Sequencing was performed with immunoSEQ multiplex PCR; in TCRdb, only in-frame clones are kept and a portion is missing. The data contain approximately 39,000 clones, roughly 78% of them singletons. Details on this clone: Its target is not known.

Cyclophosphamide on days +3 and +4 followed busulfan-fludarabine conditioning and a marrow graft. Germline V gene sequence: CDR1 LNHDA, CDR2 SQIVND (reference sequence). The V and J ends lost 4 bases and 2 bases, in that order; junction bases with no gene match: 7. CDR3 length: 17 residues. Study-wide points: TRB clonality was highly associated with recipient CMV seropositivity and reactivation. Tissue-infiltrating T cells from skin or gut overlapped little with blood T cells. Donor CD8+ memory clones often dominated recipient blood repertoires at later times.

The rearrangement joins TRBV19 to TRBJ2-3, with TRBD2 identical over 12 bases. The source is a female patient aged 35 to 55 who received an allogeneic stem cell transplant from a related donor, was CMV-positive, and had no GVHD. Some T cells may be the graft donor's. Specimen: CD4+ T cells sorted from blood, collected 1,900 to 2,000 days after a stem cell transplant with posttransplant cyclophosphamide. The CDR3 coding sequence is TGTGCCAGTAGTACCCCAGCTAGCGGGGGGGCCACAGATACGCAGTATTTT. This codes for CASSTPASGGATDTQYF.